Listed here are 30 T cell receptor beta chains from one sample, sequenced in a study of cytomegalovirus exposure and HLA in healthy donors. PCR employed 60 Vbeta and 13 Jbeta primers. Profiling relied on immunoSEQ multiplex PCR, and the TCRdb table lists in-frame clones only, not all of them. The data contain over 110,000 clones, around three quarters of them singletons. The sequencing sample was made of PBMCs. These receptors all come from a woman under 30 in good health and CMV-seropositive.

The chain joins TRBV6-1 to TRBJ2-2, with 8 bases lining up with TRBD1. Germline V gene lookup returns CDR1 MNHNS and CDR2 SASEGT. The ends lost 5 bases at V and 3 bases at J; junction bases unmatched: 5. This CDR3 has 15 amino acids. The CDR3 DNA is TGTGCCAGCAGTTTCCAGGGGGCGGACACCGGGGAGCTGTTTTTT. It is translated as CASSFQGADTGELFF.

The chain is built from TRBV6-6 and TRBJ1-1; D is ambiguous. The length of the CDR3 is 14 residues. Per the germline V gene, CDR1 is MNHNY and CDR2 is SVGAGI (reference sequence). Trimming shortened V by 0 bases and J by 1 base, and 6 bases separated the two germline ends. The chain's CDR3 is CASSYSLRNTEAFF. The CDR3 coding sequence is TGTGCCAGCAGTTACTCGTTGCGGAACACTGAAGCTTTCTTT.

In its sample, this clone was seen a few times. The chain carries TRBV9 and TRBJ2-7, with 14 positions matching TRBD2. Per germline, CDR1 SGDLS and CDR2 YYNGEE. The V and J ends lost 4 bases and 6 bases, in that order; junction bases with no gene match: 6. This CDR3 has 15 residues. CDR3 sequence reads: CASSILTSGGGEQYF. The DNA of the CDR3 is TGTGCCAGCAGCATATTGACTAGCGGGGGGGGCGAGCAGTACTTC.

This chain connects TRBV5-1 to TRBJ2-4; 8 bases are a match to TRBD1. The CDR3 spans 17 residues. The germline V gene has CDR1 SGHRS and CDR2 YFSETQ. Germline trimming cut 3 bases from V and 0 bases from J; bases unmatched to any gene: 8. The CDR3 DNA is TGCGCCAGCAGCTCGACAGGGGCCAGTCTAGCCAAAAACATTCAGTACTTC. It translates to CASSSTGASLAKNIQYF. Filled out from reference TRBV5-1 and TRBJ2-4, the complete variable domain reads KAGVTQTPRYLIKTRGQQVTLSCSPISGHRSVSWYQQTPGQGLQFLFEYFSETQRNKGNFPGRFSGRQFSNSRSEMNVSTLELGDSALYLCASSSTGASLAKNIQYFGAGTRLSVL.

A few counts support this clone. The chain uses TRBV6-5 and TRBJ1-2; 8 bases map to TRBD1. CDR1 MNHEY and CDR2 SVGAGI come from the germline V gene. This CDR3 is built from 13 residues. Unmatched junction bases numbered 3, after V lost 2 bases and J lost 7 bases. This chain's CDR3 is CASSYQGAVGYTF. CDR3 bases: TGTGCCAGCAGTTACCAGGGGGCGGTTGGCTACACCTTC.

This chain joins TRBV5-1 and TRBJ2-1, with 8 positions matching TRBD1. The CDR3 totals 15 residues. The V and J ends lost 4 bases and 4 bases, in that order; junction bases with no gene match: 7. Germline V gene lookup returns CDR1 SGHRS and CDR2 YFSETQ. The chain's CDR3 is CASSLGTGGYNEQFF. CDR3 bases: TGCGCCAGCAGCCTGGGGACAGGTGGTTACAATGAGCAGTTCTTC.

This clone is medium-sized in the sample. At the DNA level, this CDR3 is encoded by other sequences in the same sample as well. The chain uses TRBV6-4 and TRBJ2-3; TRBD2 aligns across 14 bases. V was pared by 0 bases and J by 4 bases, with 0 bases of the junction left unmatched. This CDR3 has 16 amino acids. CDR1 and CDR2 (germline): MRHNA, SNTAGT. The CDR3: CASSDSTSGGADTQYF. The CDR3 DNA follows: TGTGCCAGCAGTGACTCGACTAGCGGGGGGGCAGATACGCAGTATTTT.

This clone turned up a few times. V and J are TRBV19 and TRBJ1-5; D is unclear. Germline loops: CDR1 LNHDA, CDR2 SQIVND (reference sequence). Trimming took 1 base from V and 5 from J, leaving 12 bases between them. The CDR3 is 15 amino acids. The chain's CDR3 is CASSIGIGADQPQHF. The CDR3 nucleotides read TGTGCCAGTAGTATAGGGATCGGAGCTGATCAGCCCCAGCATTTT.

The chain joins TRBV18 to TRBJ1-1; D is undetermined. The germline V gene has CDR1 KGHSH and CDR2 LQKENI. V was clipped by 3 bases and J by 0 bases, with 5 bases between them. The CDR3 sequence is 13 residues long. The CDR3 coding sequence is TGTGCCAGCTCACCTAGCCTGAACACTGAAGCTTTCTTT. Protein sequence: CASSPSLNTEAFF.

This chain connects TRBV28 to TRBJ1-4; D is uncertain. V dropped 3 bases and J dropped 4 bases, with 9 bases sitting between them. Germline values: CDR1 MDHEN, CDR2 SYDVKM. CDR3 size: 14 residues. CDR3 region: CASSFPAGNEKLFF. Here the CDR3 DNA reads TGTGCCAGCAGTTTTCCCGCGGGTAATGAAAAACTGTTTTTT. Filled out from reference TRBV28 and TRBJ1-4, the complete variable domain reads DVKVTQSSRYLVKRTGEKVFLECVQDMDHENMFWYRQDPGLGLRLIYFSYDVKMKEKGDIPEGYSVSREKKERFSLILESASTNQTSMYLCASSFPAGNEKLFFGSGTQLSVL.

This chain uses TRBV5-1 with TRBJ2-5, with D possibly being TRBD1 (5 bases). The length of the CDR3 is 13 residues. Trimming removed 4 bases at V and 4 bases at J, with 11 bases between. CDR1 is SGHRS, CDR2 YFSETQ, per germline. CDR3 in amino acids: CASSVGPGETQYF. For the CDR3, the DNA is TGCGCCAGCAGCGTGGGGCCGGGAGAGACCCAGTACTTC.

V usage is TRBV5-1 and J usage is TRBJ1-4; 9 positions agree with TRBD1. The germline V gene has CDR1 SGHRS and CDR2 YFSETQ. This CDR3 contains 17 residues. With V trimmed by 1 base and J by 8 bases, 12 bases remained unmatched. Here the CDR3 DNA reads TGCGCCAGCAGCTTGACAGGGGGCGCGACGCTTGGCGAAAAACTGTTTTTT. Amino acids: CASSLTGGATLGEKLFF.

The CDR3 DNA is TGTGCCAGCAGCCGCCGGGACAACAACTATGGCTACACCTTC. Translated, it gives CASSRRDNNYGYTF. The gene calls are TRBV14 and TRBJ1-2; D possibly corresponds to TRBD1 (6 bases). Germline CDR1 is SGHDN and CDR2 is FVKESK. Trimming left V 4 bases short and J 2 bases short, with 11 bases between. There are 14 residues in the CDR3.

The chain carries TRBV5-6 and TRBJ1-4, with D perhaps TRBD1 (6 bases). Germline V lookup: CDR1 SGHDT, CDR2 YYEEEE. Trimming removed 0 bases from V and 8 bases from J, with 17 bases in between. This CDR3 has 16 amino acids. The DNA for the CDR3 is TGTGCCAGCAGCTTGGCCAACAGGGAACGAGAGGAAAAACTGTTTTTT. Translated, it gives CASSLANREREEKLFF.

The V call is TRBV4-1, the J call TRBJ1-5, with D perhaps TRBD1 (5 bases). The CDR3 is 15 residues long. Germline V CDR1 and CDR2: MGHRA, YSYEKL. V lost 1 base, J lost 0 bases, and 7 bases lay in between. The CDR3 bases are TGCGCCAGCAGCCAAGGACAGAATAGCAATCAGCCCCAGCATTTT. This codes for CASSQGQNSNQPQHF.

The CDR3 bases are TGTGCCACCCGGACTAGCTCGAGTGAGCAGTTCTTC. Amino acid sequence: CATRTSSSEQFF. The rearrangement uses TRBV6-6 and TRBJ2-1, with TRBD2 matching over 8 bases. The CDR3 is 12 amino acids. The germline V gene encodes CDR1 MNHNY and CDR2 SVGAGI (reference sequence). Trimming removed 10 bases from V and 9 bases from J; junction bases left unmatched: 8.

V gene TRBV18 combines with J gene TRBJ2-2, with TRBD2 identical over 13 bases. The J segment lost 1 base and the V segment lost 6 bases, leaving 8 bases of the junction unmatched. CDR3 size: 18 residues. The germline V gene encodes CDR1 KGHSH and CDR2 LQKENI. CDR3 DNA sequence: TGTGCCAGCTCCATACGGACTAGCGGGGGCCAGAACACCGGGGAGCTGTTTTTT. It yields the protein CASSIRTSGGQNTGELFF.

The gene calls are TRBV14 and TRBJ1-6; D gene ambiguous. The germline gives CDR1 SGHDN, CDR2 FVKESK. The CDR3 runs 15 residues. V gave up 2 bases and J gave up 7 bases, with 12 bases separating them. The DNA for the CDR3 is TGTGCCAGCAGCCAATGGGCCAGTCCCAATTCACCCCTCCACTTT. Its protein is CASSQWASPNSPLHF.

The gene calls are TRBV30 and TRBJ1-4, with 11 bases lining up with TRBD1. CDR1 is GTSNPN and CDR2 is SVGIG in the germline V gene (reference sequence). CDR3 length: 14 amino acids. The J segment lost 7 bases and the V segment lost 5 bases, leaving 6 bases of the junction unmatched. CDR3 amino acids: CAWAPGTGGEKLFF. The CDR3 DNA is TGTGCCTGGGCCCCGGGGACAGGGGGTGAAAAACTGTTTTTT. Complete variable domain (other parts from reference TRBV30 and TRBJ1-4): SQTIHQWPATLVQPVGSPLSLECTVEGTSNPNLYWYRQAAGRGLQLLFYSVGIGQISSEVPQNLSASRPQDRQFILSSKKLLLSDSGFYLCAWAPGTGGEKLFFGSGTQLSVL.

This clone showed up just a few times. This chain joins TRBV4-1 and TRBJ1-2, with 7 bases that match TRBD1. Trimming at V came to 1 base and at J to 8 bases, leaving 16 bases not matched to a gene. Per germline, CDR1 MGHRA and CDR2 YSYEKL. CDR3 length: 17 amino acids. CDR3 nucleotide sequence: TGCGCCAGCAGCCAAGGCGGCTTGACAGGGAGTTTATTGGGCTACACCTTC. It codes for CASSQGGLTGSLLGYTF.

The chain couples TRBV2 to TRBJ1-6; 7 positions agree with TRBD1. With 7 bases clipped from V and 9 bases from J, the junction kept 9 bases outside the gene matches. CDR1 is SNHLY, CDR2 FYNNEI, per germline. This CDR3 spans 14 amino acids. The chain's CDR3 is CASTGDSSRSPLHF. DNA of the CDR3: TGTGCCAGCACCGGGGACAGTTCACGTTCACCCCTCCACTTT.

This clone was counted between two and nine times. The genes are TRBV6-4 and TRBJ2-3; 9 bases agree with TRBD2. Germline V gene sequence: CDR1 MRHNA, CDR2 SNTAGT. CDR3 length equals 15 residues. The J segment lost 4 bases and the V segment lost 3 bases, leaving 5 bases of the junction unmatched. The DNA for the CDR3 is TGTGCCAGCAGTGAGGAAGGCGGGGGGGCAGATACGCAGTATTTT. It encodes CASSEEGGGADTQYF.

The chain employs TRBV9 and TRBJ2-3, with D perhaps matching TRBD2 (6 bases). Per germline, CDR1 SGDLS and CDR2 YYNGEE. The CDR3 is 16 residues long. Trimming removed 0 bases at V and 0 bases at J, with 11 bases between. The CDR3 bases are TGTGCCAGCAGCGTAGATGTGGGGGGAAGCACAGATACGCAGTATTTT. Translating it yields CASSVDVGGSTDTQYF.

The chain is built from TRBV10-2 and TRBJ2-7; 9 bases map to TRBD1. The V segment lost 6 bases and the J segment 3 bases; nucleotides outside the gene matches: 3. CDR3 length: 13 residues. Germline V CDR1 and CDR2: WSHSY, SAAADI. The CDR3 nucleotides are TGCGCCAGCAGGGGACAGGGTAACTACGAGCAGTACTTC. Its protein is CASRGQGNYEQYF.

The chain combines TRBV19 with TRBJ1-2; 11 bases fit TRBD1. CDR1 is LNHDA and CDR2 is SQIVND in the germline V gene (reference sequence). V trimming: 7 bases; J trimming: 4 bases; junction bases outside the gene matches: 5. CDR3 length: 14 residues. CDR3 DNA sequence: TGTGCCAGTAACCCGGACAGGGGGCTCTATGGCTACACCTTC. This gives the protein CASNPDRGLYGYTF.

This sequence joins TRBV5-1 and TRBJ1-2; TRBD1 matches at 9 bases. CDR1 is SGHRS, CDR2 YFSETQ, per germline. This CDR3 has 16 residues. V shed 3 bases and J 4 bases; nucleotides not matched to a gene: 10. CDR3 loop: CASSSGQGVAIYGYTF. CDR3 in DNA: TGCGCCAGCAGCTCGGGACAGGGAGTTGCGATCTATGGCTACACCTTC.

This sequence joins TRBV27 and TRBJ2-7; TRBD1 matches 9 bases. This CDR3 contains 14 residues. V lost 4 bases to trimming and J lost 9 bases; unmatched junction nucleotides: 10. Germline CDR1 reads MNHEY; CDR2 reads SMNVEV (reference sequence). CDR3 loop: CASSSRDRESGQYF. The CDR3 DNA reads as TGTGCCAGCAGTTCCCGGGACAGGGAATCGGGGCAGTACTTC.

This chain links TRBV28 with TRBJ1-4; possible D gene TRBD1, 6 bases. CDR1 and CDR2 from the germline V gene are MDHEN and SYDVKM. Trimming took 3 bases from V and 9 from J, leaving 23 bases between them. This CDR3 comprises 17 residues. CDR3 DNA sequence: TGTGCCAGCAGTTTGTACGGATCAGGGGACGCGCGGAAAAAACTGTTTTTT. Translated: CASSLYGSGDARKKLFF.

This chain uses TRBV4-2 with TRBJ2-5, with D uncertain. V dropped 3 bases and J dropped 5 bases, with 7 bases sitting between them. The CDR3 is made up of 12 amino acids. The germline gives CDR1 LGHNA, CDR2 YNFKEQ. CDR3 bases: TGTGCCAGCAGCCAGATCGGGGAGACCCAGTACTTC. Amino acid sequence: CASSQIGETQYF.

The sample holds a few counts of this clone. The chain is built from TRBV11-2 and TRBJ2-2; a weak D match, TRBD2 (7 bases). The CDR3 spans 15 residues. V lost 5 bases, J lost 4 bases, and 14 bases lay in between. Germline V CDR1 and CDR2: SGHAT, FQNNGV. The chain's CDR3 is CASSLGGGFTGELFF. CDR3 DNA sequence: TGTGCCAGCAGCCTAGGGGGGGGGTTCACCGGGGAGCTGTTTTTT.